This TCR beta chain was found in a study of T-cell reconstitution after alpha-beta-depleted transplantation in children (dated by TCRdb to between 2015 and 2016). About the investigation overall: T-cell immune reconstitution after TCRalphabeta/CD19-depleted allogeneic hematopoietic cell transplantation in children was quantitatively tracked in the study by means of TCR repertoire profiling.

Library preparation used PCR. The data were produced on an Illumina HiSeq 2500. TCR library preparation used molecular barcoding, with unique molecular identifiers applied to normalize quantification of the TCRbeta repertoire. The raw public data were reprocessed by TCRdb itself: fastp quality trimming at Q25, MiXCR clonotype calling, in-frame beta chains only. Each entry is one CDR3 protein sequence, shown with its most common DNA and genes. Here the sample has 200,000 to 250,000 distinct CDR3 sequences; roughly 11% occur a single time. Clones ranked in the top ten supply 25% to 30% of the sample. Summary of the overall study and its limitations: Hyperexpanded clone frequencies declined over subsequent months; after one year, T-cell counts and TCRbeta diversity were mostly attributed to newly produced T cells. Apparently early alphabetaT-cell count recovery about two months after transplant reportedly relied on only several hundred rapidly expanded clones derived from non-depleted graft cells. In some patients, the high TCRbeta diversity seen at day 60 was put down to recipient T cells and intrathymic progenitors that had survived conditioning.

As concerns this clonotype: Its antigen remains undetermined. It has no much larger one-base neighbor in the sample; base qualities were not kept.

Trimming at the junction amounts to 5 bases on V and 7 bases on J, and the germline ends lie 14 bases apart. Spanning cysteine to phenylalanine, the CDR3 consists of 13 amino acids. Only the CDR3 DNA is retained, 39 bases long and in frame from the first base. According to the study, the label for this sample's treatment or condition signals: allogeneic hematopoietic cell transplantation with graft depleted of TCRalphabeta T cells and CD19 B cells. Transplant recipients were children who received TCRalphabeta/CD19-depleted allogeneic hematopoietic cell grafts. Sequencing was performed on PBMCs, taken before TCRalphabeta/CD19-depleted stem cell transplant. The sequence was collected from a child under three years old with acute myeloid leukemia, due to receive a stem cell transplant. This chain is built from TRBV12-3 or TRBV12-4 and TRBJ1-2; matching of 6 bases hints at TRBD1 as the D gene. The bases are TGTGCCAGCAGTGACAGGACCTCTAGTGGCTACACCTTC. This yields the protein CASSDRTSSGYTF.